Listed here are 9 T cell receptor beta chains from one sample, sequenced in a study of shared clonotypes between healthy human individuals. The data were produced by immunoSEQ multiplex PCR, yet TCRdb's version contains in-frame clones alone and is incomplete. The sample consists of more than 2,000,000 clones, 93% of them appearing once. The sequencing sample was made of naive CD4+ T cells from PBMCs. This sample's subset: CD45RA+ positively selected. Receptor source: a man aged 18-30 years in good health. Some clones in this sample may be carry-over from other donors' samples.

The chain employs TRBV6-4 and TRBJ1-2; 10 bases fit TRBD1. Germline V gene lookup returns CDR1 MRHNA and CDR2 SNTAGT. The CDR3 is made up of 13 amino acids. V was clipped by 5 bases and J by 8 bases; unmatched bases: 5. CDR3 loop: CASSPGTGDGYTF. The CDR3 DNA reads TGTGCCAGCAGTCCTGGGACAGGGGACGGCTACACCTTC.

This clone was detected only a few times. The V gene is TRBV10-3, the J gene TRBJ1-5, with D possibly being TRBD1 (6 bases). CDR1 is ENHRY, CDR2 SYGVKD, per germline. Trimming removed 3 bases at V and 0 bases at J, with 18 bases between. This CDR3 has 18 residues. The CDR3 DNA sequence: TGTGCCATCAGTGAAACGAGACAGGACCCACTTAGCAATCAGCCCCAGCATTTT. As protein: CAISETRQDPLSNQPQHF.

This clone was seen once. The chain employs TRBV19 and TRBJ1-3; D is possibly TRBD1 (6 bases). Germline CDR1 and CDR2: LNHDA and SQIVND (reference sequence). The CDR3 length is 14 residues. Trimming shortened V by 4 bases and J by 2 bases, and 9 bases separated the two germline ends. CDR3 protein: CASSTTGPGNTIYF. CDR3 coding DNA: TGTGCCAGTAGTACGACAGGACCTGGAAACACCATATATTTT.

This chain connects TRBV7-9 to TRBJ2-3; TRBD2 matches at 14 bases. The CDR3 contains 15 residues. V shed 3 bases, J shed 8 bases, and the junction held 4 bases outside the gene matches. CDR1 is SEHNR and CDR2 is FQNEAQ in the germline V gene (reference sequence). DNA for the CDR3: TGTGCCAGCAGCTTTGGGACTAGCGGGGGCGGTACGCAGTATTTT. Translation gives CASSFGTSGGGTQYF. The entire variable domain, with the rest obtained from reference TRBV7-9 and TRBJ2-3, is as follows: DTGVSQNPRHKITKRGQNVTFRCDPISEHNRLYWYRQTLGQGPEFLTYFQNEAQLEKSRLLSDRFSAERPKGSFSTLEIQRTEQGDSAMYLCASSFGTSGGGTQYFGPGTRLTVL.

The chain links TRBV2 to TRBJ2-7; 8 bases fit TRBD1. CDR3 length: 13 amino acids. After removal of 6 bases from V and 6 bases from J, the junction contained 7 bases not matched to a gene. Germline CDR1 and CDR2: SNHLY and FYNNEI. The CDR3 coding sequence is TGTGCCAGCAGGCTCGGGACAGGCCTCGAGCAGTACTTC. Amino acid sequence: CASRLGTGLEQYF.

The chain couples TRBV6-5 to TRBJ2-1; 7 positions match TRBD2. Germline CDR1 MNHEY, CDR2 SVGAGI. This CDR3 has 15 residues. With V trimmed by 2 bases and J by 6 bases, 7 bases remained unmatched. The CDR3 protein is CASSYRLAGTNEQFF. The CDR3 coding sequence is TGTGCCAGCAGTTACCGACTAGCCGGTACCAATGAGCAGTTCTTC.

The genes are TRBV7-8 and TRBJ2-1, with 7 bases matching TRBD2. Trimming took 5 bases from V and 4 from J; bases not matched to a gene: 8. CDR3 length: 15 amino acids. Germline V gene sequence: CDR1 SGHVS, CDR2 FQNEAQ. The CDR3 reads CASSPRTRAYNEQFF. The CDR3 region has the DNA TGTGCCAGCAGCCCTCGGACTAGGGCTTACAATGAGCAGTTCTTC.

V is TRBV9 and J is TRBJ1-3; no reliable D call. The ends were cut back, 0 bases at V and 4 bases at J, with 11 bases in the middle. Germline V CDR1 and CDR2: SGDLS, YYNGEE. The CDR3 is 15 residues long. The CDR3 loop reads CASSVETSRGNTIYF. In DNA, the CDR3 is TGTGCCAGCAGCGTAGAGACTAGTCGAGGAAACACCATATATTTT.

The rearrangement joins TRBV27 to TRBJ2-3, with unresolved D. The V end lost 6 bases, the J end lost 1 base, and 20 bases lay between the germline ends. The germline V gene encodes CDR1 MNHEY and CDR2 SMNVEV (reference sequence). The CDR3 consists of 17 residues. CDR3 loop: CASRPRLLWTRTDTQYF. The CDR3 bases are TGTGCCAGCAGACCGCGGCTGTTATGGACCCGCACAGATACGCAGTATTTT.